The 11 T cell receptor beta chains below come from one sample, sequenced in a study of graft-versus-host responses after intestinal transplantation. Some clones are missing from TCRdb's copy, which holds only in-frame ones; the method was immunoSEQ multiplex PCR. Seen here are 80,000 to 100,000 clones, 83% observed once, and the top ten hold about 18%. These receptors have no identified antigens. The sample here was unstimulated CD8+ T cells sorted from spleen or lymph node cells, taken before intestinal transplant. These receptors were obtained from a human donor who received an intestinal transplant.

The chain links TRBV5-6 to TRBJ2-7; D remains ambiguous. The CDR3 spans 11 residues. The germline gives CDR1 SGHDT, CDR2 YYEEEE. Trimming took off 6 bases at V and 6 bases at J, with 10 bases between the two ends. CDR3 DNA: TGTGCCAGCAAATCTTTAGGCGAGCAGTACTTC. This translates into CASKSLGEQYF.

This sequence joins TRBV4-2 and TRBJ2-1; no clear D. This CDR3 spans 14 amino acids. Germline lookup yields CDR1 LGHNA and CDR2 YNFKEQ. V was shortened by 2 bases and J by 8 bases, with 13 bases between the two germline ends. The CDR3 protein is CASSQRTPTHEQFF. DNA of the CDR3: TGTGCCAGCAGCCAAAGGACCCCAACCCATGAGCAGTTCTTC.

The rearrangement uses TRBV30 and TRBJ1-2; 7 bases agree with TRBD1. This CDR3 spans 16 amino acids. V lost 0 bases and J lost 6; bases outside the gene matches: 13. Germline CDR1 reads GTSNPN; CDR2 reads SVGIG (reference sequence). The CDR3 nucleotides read TGTGCCTGGAGTGTAAGGGGGACAGAATTCATGGATGGCTACACCTTC. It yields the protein CAWSVRGTEFMDGYTF.

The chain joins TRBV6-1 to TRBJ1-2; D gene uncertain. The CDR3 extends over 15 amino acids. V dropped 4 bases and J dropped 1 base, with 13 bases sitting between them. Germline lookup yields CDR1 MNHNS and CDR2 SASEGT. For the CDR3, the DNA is TGTGCCAGCAGTGGAAACCTAGATCTTAACTATGGCTACACCTTC. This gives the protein CASSGNLDLNYGYTF.

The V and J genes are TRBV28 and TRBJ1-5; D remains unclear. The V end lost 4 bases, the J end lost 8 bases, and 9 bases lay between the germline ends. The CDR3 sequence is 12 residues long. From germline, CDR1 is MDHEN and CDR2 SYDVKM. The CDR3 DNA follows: TGTGCCAGCAGTTCTCCCCCGGAGCCCCAGCATTTT. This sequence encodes CASSSPPEPQHF.

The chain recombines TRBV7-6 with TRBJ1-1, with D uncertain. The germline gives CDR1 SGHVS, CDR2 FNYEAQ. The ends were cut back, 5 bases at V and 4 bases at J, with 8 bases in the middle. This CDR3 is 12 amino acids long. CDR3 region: CASSLDGTEAFF. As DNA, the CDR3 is TGTGCCAGCAGCCTAGACGGCACTGAAGCTTTCTTT.

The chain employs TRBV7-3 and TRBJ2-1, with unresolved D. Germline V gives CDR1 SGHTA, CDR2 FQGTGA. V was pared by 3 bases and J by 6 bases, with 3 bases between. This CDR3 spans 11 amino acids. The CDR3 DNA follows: TGTGCCAGCAGCTTTGGCAATGAGCAGTTCTTC. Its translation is CASSFGNEQFF.

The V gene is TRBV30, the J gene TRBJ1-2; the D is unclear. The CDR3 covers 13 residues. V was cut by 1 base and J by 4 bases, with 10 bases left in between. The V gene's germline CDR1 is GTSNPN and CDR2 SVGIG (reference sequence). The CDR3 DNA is TGTGCCTGGAGTGCGGACTCTTCCTATGGCTACACCTTC. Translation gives CAWSADSSYGYTF.

CDR3 loop: CASSLAGNQPQHF. The CDR3 DNA follows: TGCGCCAGCAGCTTAGCAGGTAATCAGCCCCAGCATTTT. This chain uses TRBV5-1 with TRBJ1-5; D gene uncertain. CDR3 length: 13 residues. Trimming left V 2 bases short and J 4 bases short, with 7 bases between. The germline V gene has CDR1 SGHRS and CDR2 YFSETQ. The entire variable domain, with the rest obtained from reference TRBV5-1 and TRBJ1-5, is as follows: KAGVTQTPRYLIKTRGQQVTLSCSPISGHRSVSWYQQTPGQGLQFLFEYFSETQRNKGNFPGRFSGRQFSNSRSEMNVSTLELGDSALYLCASSLAGNQPQHFGDGTRLSIL.

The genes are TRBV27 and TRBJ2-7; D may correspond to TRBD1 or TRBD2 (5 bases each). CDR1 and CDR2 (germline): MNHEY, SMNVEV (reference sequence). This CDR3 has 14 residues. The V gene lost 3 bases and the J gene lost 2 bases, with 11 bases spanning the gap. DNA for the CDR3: TGTGCCAGCAGTTTCTCAGGGAGTGCCTACGAGCAGTACTTC. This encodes CASSFSGSAYEQYF.

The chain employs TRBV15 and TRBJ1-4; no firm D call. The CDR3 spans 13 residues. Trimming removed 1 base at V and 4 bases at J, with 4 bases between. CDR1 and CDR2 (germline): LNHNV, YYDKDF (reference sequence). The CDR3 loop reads CATSRGHNEKLFF. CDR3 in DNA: TGTGCCACCAGCAGAGGCCATAATGAAAAACTGTTTTTT.